What follows describes a single T cell receptor (beta chain). TCRdb's table, derived via immunoSEQ multiplex PCR, lists solely in-frame clones and lacks some. The table has tens of thousands of clones, around 84% seen once. The data stem from a study of blood T cell repertoires in COVID-19. The V gene's germline CDR1 is SGHKS and CDR2 YYEKEE (reference sequence). The germline V and J ends were trimmed by 4 bases and 2 bases, with 18 bases remaining between them. CDR3 size: 16 residues. What was sequenced was peripheral blood. The sequence came from a man aged 50-59 years with active or convalescent COVID-19. The chain carries TRBV5-5 and TRBJ2-5, with D tentatively TRBD2 (6 bases). The CDR3 coding sequence is TGTGCCAGCAGCCAAACCCCCAGACTAGATCAAGAGACCCAGTACTTC. As protein: CASSQTPRLDQETQYF.